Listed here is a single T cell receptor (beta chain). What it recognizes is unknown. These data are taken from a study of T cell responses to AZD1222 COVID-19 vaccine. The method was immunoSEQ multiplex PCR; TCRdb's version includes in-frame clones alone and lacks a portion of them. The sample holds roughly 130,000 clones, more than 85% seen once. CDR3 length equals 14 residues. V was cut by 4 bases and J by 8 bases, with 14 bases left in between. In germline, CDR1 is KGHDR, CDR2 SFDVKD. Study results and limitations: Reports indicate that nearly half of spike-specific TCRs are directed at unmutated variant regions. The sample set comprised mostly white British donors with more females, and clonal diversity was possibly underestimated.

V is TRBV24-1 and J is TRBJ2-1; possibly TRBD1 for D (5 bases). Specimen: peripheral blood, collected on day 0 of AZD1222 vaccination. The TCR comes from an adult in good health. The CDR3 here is CATSEGQIRDEQFF. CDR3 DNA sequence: TGTGCCACCAGTGAGGGGCAGATAAGGGATGAGCAGTTCTTC.